These 21 T cell receptor beta chains originate from one sample sequenced in a study of tumor-infiltrating lymphocytes in primary liver carcinoma. Total RNA amounting to 500 ng was the source from which TCR beta cDNA was made with a constant-region primer. Construction of TCR beta libraries relied on three successive nested multiplex PCR rounds employing slightly modified ARM-PCR. TRBV1-TRBV30 forward primers paired with a C-beta reverse primer were used in the first two PCR rounds, which ran about 11 cycles each. TCRdb re-derived calls from the multiplex PCR reads in MiXCR, one entry per CDR3 protein. This table holds approximately 190,000 distinct CDR3 sequences, around 85% found once. Both RNA and DNA were isolated together from around 20-30 mg of bulk tissue that had not been sorted. Sequencing was performed on tumor tissue from primary liver carcinoma. Every receptor here comes from a middle-aged man with primary liver carcinoma and hepatitis B virus infection.

The chain recombines TRBV11-2 with TRBJ2-5, with a possible D match to TRBD1 (5 bases). The germline V gene encodes CDR1 SGHAT and CDR2 FQNNGV. The CDR3 length is 15 residues. The V end lost 6 bases, the J end lost 5 bases, and 19 bases lay between the germline ends. The DNA of the CDR3 is TGTGCCAGCAGTTTACCCGTGCAGGGATGGGAGACCCAGTACTTC. Its translation is CASSLPVQGWETQYF.

About this clonotype itself: The junction and the germline gene differ at one end; a read error may be behind it. J is TRBJ2-3 and V is TRBV6-5; D might be TRBD2 (7 bases). The germline gives CDR1 MNHEY, CDR2 SVGAGI. This CDR3 region has 15 residues. CDR3 DNA sequence: TGTGCTAGCAACCCAGGACTAGGGGGAACAGATACGCAGTTTTTT. This translates into CASNPGLGGTDTQFF.

Details on this clonotype: The germline gene is not matched at one end of the junction; a read error may be the cause. This sequence joins TRBV6-2 or TRBV6-3 and TRBJ2-1; 14 bases are a match to TRBD2. The CDR3 loop spans 16 amino acids. Germline V gives CDR1 MNHEY, CDR2 SVGEGT. CDR3 in DNA: TGTGCCAGTAGACCCAGGACTAGCGGGAGGACCAATGAGCAGTCATTC. Encoded protein: CASRPRTSGRTNEQSF.

Remarks on this clonotype: This may be a read error, as it is one base from a much larger clone. This rearrangement joins TRBV7-9 to TRBJ2-1, with 8 bases identical to TRBD2. V was pared by 5 bases and J by 7 bases, with 13 bases of the junction left unmatched. Germline V lookup: CDR1 SEHNR, CDR2 FQNEAQ (reference sequence). The CDR3 runs to 16 residues. The DNA for the CDR3 is TGTGCCAGCAGCATCCCCGGGGTAGCGGGGTCGAATGAGCAGTTCTTC. Translation gives CASSIPGVAGSNEQFF.

A remark on this clonotype: One junction end disagrees with the germline gene, perhaps due to a read error. The chain carries TRBV10-3 and TRBJ2-3; D remains unclear. The CDR3 loop spans 12 amino acids. Germline V lookup: CDR1 ENHRY, CDR2 SYGVKD. The CDR3 protein is CAINEFRDTQYF. CDR3 nucleotides: TGTGCCATCAATGAGTTCAGAGATACGCAGTATTTT.

Details on this clonotype: A junction boundary mismatches the germline segment, possibly from a read error. The rearrangement uses TRBV10-3 and TRBJ2-5; TRBD2 might be the D (6 bases). Germline lookup yields CDR1 ENHRY and CDR2 SYGVKD. This CDR3 comprises 14 residues. The CDR3 here is CAIGGGALQETEYF. In nucleotides, the CDR3 is TGTGCCATCGGAGGCGGGGCCCTACAAGAGACCGAGTACTTC.

Note on this clonotype: Sequence at one end of the junction differs from germline and may be a read error. The chain employs TRBV5-5 and TRBJ2-7; the match to TRBD1 covers 8 bases. The CDR3 is 15 residues long. The germline CDR1 and CDR2 sequences are SGHKS and YYEKEE (reference sequence). The CDR3 spells CVSSFQGTGVYKQYF. CDR3 DNA sequence: TGTGTCAGCAGTTTTCAGGGGACAGGAGTCTACAAGCAGTACTTC.

On this clonotype itself: A much larger clone sits a single nucleotide away, making a read error possible. Since no conserved phenylalanine or tryptophan closes the CDR3, a read error is the likely cause. The V gene is TRBV12-3 or TRBV12-4, the J gene TRBJ2-7, with a possible D match to TRBD1 (7 bases). This CDR3 has 14 amino acids. Trimming left V 8 bases short and J 6 bases short, with 20 bases between. The CDR3 DNA follows: TGTGCCAGCGCCAAGGGGGGACAGTTCTGCGAGCAGTACTCC. Its translation: CASAKGGQFCEQYS.

About this clonotype itself: One end of the junction does not line up with germline, which may come from a read error. The chain combines TRBV6-7 with TRBJ2-1; 9 bases are shared with TRBD2. TRBV6-7 is treated as an ORF (open reading frame) with a function not yet certain. The CDR3 sequence is 19 residues long. This CDR3 reads CASSHPASGNFSSFNEQFF. In DNA, the CDR3 is TGTGCCAGCAGTCACCCGGCTAGCGGGAATTTTAGCTCCTTCAATGAGCAGTTCTTC.

The rearrangement uses TRBV7-9 and TRBJ2-3; D might be TRBD2 (6 bases). The length of the CDR3 is 14 residues. Trimming left V 6 bases short and J 6 bases short, with 16 bases between. Per germline, CDR1 SEHNR and CDR2 FQNEAQ (reference sequence). The CDR3 reads CASRHETGADTQYF. The CDR3 DNA is TGTGCCAGCAGACATGAGACGGGAGCCGATACGCAGTATTTT.

This chain uses TRBV12-3 or TRBV12-4 with TRBJ2-3; 11 bases are a match to TRBD2. The ends lost 8 bases at V and 0 bases at J; junction bases unmatched: 7. The CDR3 spans 16 residues. CDR3 DNA: TGTGCCAGCGGCCATCGGACTAGCGGGAGCACAGATACGCAGTATTTT. This translates into CASGHRTSGSTDTQYF.

The gene calls are TRBV29-1 and TRBJ1-5, with 7 bases that match TRBD1. TRBJ2-3 explains the end of the DNA better; the J call may be wrong. The CDR3 is 12 residues long. Per the germline V gene, CDR1 is SQVTM and CDR2 is ANQGSEA. This CDR3 is CSVREQGQPQYF. Written as DNA, the CDR3 is TGCAGCGTTAGGGAACAGGGGCAGCCCCAGTATTTT.

For this clonotype: A much larger clonotype is one base distant, so this may be a read error. The CDR3 loop reads CASSGQVLEIQYF. The CDR3 region has the DNA TGTGCCAGCAGTGGACAGGTTTTGGAGATCCAGTACTTC. This chain uses TRBV28 with TRBJ2-5, with 7 bases identical to TRBD1. Germline CDR1 is MDHEN and CDR2 is SYDVKM. The CDR3 length is 13 residues.

This chain joins TRBV2 and TRBJ1-5; D unclear. This CDR3 contains 12 residues. The germline gives CDR1 SNHLY, CDR2 FYNNEI. V was clipped by 4 bases and J by 6 bases, with 7 bases between them. Here the CDR3 reads CASSGDSQPQHF. The CDR3 nucleotides read TGTGCCAGCAGTGGGGATAGTCAGCCCCAGCATTTT. The full variable domain, in which reference TRBV2 and TRBJ1-5 provide the parts outside the CDR3, is EPEVTQTPSHQVTQMGQEVILRCVPISNHLYFYWYRQILGQKVEFLVSFYNNEISEKSEIFDDQFSVERPDGSNFTLKIRSTKLEDSAMYFCASSGDSQPQHFGDGTRLSIL.

Turning to this clonotype: Germline is not matched at one junction end, which may reflect a read error. The chain recombines TRBV11-2 with TRBJ2-7; tentative D call: TRBD2 (6 bases). The germline V gene encodes CDR1 SGHAT and CDR2 FQNNGV. The CDR3 is 12 amino acids. CDR3: CASRLAVGERCF. In nucleotides, the CDR3 is TGTGCCAGCAGATTAGCGGTCGGCGAGCGGTGCTTC.

With respect to this clonotype: The conserved phenylalanine or tryptophan is not found at the CDR3 terminus, so this likely reflects a read error. The V and J genes are TRBV11-2 and TRBJ2-3; 9 positions agree with TRBD2. CDR1 is SGHAT, CDR2 FQNNGV, per germline. The V segment lost 5 bases and the J segment 9 bases; nucleotides outside the gene matches: 0. CDR3 length equals 11 residues. The CDR3 region has the DNA TGTGCCAGCAGCGCGGGAGGGACGCAGTATTAT. Protein: CASSAGGTQYY.

This chain uses TRBV11-2 with TRBJ2-5; 7 nucleotides line up with TRBD2. J lost 4 bases, V lost 3 bases, and 20 bases had no gene match. The CDR3 is 19 amino acids. Germline V CDR1 and CDR2: SGHAT, FQNNGV. CDR3 residues: CASSFDSLLVGGRRETQYF. The CDR3 DNA reads as TGTGCCAGCAGCTTTGATAGCCTTCTAGTGGGAGGGCGGAGAGAGACCCAGTACTTC.

Details on this clonotype: The junction and the germline gene differ at one end; a read error may be behind it. The chain uses TRBV5-1 and TRBJ2-3; no clear D. This CDR3 contains 16 residues. Per germline, CDR1 SGHRS and CDR2 YFSETQ. CDR3 bases: TGCGCCAGTAGCTTGAACGGCCGTGCTAGGACAGATACGCAGTATTTT. This encodes CASSLNGRARTDTQYF.

The chain links TRBV12-3 or TRBV12-4 to TRBJ1-5; D uncertain. The length of the CDR3 is 15 residues. V was cut by 10 bases and J by 7 bases, with 23 bases left in between. CDR3 residues: CANSPTAQANQPQHF. CDR3 nucleotide sequence: TGTGCCAACAGCCCCACAGCGCAGGCTAACCAGCCCCAGCATTTT.

V is TRBV29-1 and J is TRBJ2-7, with 7 bases matching TRBD1. The CDR3 is made up of 11 amino acids. Germline assignment: CDR1 SQVTM and CDR2 ANQGSEA. The CDR3, as DNA: TGCATCACGGGACAGACCTACGAGCAGTACTTC. It is translated as CITGQTYEQYF.

This clonotype was picked up many times. CDR3 loop: CSVSSYNEQFF. For the CDR3, the DNA is TGCAGCGTCTCCTCCTACAATGAGCAGTTCTTC. The chain uses TRBV29-1 and TRBJ2-1; D gene ambiguous. The germline V gene has CDR1 SQVTM and CDR2 ANQGSEA. The CDR3 covers 11 residues. Trimming removed 6 bases from V and 0 bases from J, with 3 bases in between.